Below are 10 T cell receptor beta chains sequenced from a single sample in a study of cytomegalovirus exposure and HLA in healthy donors. Both 60 Vbeta primers and 13 Jbeta primers went into the PCR. Measured with immunoSEQ multiplex PCR; TCRdb has only the in-frame clones, and not every one. The sample holds under 150,000 clones, over 70% seen once. Sequences were obtained from PBMCs. Every receptor here comes from a woman aged 40 to 50 in good health and CMV-seronegative.

Concerning this clone: A read error may account for a junction end that differs from germline. This rearrangement joins TRBV7-7 to TRBJ2-3; the match to TRBD2 covers 10 bases. Germline V gene sequence: CDR1 SSHAT, CDR2 FNYEAQ (reference sequence). This CDR3 is 16 amino acids long. CDR3: CASSRGTSAFLDTQYF. DNA of the CDR3: TGTGCTAGCAGCCGAGGGACTAGCGCCTTTCTAGATACGCAGTATTTT.

This chain links TRBV19 with TRBJ1-1, with TRBD1 as a possible D gene (5 bases). The CDR3 runs 13 residues. With 7 bases removed from V and 8 bases from J, the gap between germline ends came to 17 bases. Per the germline V gene, CDR1 is LNHDA and CDR2 is SQIVND (reference sequence). The CDR3 DNA reads as TGTGCCAGTACCCCGGGGGTGTGGGGGGAAGCTTTCTTT. It is translated as CASTPGVWGEAFF.

This clone was counted between two and nine times. The chain has TRBV13 and TRBJ1-2, with 11 bases matching TRBD1. Germline V gene data show CDR1 as PRHDT and CDR2 as FYEKMQ (reference sequence). The V and J ends lost 5 bases and 8 bases, in that order; junction bases with no gene match: 4. The CDR3 runs 13 residues. CDR3: CASSPGTGGGYTF. CDR3 nucleotide sequence: TGTGCCAGCAGCCCGGGGACAGGGGGAGGCTACACCTTC.

This clone was found a few times. The chain employs TRBV18 and TRBJ1-3; D may be TRBD1 (5 bases). Germline CDR1 KGHSH, CDR2 LQKENI. The CDR3 has 16 residues. The V end lost 4 bases, the J end lost 4 bases, and 17 bases lay between the germline ends. This CDR3 reads CASSLQSKGLGNTIYF. As DNA, the CDR3 is TGTGCCAGCTCACTCCAGAGCAAGGGGCTCGGAAACACCATATATTTT. Looking up the rest from reference TRBV18 and TRBJ1-3 gives the full variable domain: NAGVMQNPRHLVRRRGQEARLRCSPMKGHSHVYWYRQLPEEGLKFMVYLQKENIIDESGMPKERFSAEFPKEGPSILRIQQVVRGDSAAYFCASSLQSKGLGNTIYFGEGSWLTVV.

The chain recombines TRBV5-6 with TRBJ1-2; TRBD1 is a possible D gene (5 bases). CDR3 length: 13 amino acids. Germline V gene lookup returns CDR1 SGHDT and CDR2 YYEEEE. Trimming cost V 3 bases and J 5 bases, with 11 bases left between them. The CDR3 DNA reads TGTGCCAGCAGCTCGCCGGGGGAATATGGCTACACCTTC. This encodes CASSSPGEYGYTF. Combining the CDR3 with reference TRBV5-6 and TRBJ1-2 gives the whole variable domain DAGVTQSPTHLIKTRGQQVTLRCSPKSGHDTVSWYQQALGQGPQFIFQYYEEEERQRGNFPDRFSGHQFPNYSSELNVNALLLGDSALYLCASSSPGEYGYTFGSGTRLTVV.

There are a few counts of this clone. The chain links TRBV2 to TRBJ1-1; no firm D call. Germline V lookup: CDR1 SNHLY, CDR2 FYNNEI. The CDR3 covers 11 residues. Trimming shortened V by 3 bases and J by 6 bases, and 5 bases separated the two germline ends. The CDR3 region is CASSDRSEAFF. In DNA form, the CDR3 reads TGTGCCAGCAGTGATCGGTCTGAAGCTTTCTTT.

The chain uses TRBV27 and TRBJ2-7, with TRBD1 as a possible D gene (5 bases). CDR1 is MNHEY, CDR2 SMNVEV, per germline (reference sequence). The CDR3 consists of 16 residues. Trimming took 3 bases from V and 2 from J, leaving 17 bases between them. Written as DNA, the CDR3 is TGTGCCAGCAGTTTCTCGGCAGGGCCCGAAACCTACGAGCAGTACTTC. It codes for CASSFSAGPETYEQYF.

This clone has more than one count but fewer than ten. Other DNA sequences in the same sample also yield this CDR3. The J gene is TRBJ2-3, the V gene TRBV13, with 9 bases that match TRBD2. Trimming cost V 1 base and J 0 bases; bases outside gene matches: 8. The CDR3 is 18 residues long. Germline lookup yields CDR1 PRHDT and CDR2 FYEKMQ (reference sequence). CDR3 nucleotides: TGTGCCAGCAGCTTAGCGGGGCTAGCGGGAACCAGCACAGATACGCAGTATTTT. As protein: CASSLAGLAGTSTDTQYF.

CDR3 amino acids: CASSPQTGVAYGYTF. CDR3 nucleotide sequence: TGCGCCAGCAGCCCGCAGACGGGGGTAGCCTATGGCTACACCTTC. This sequence joins TRBV4-3 and TRBJ1-2; D might be TRBD1 (5 bases). Germline values: CDR1 LGHNA, CDR2 YSLEER. The V end lost 4 bases, the J end lost 4 bases, and 16 bases lay between the germline ends. The CDR3 has 15 residues.

With regard to this clone: In the same sample, other DNA sequences code for this CDR3. V gene TRBV7-9 combines with J gene TRBJ2-7; no clear D gene. V was pared by 1 base and J by 3 bases, with 4 bases between. Germline V CDR1 and CDR2: SEHNR, FQNEAQ (reference sequence). CDR3 size: 12 residues. The CDR3 DNA follows: TGTGCCAGCAGCTTAGGTAGCTACGAGCAGTACTTC. It encodes CASSLGSYEQYF.